The source of this TCR beta chain is a study of shared clonotypes between healthy human individuals. Study background: Used for every donor were three CD4 naive, three CD4 memory, two CD8 naive and one CD8 memory plate.

Positive CCR7 selection of CD45RO-negative cells yielded the naive CD8 cells, and terminally differentiated effector memory CD45RA+ cells were excluded. Donors comprised healthy HIV-negative adults lacking recent acute infections or vaccinations. Method: immunoSEQ multiplex PCR; TCRdb's copy keeps in-frame clones and lacks some. The sample has around 2.1 million clones; 93% are singletons. With 2 bases removed from V and 4 bases from J, the gap between germline ends came to 2 bases. This CDR3 region has 11 residues. From germline, CDR1 is SGDLS and CDR2 YYNGEE. General observations from the study: Against clonotypes common to all four donors, non-shared ones had lower generation probabilities. Among four donors, roughly 5% of naive CD4 clonotypes were found in common.

As for this clone: As yet, its antigen is unknown.

The specimen was naive CD8+ T cells from PBMCs. This sequence joins TRBV9 and TRBJ2-3; no clear D gene. The clonotype comes from a man between 18 and 29 years old in good health. Some clones in this sample may be carry-over from other donors' samples. The CDR3 DNA reads TGTGCCAGCAGCGTGCCAGATACGCAGTATTTT. It codes for CASSVPDTQYF.